The rows below give T cell receptor beta chains drawn from one sample of a study of shared clonotypes between healthy human individuals. Sequencing used immunoSEQ multiplex PCR; TCRdb keeps in-frame clones, though not all of them. Of hundreds of thousands of clones listed, about 91% were seen once; the top ten hold less than 25%. Specimen: naive CD8+ T cells sorted from blood. These receptors were taken from a man aged 25-45 years in good health. Both conserved end residues are part of each CDR3. Fields, in order: J gene, V gene, clone size, D gene, CDR3 protein, CDR3 DNA. The D gene is left open where the match is weak. Some rows mark clone size as missing; the rest say once, few, many or name a class of expanded clone.

TRBJ1-3,TRBV6-1,NA,NA,CASIPGSRNTIYF,TGTGCCAGCATTCCGGGGTCCAGAAACACCATATATTTT
TRBJ1-1,TRBV4-1,NA,TRBD1,CASQGGDTEAFF,TGCGCCAGCCAGGGGGGCGACACTGAAGCTTTCTTT
TRBJ2-7,TRBV11-2,NA,NA,CASSLLGGGKQYF,TGTGCCAGCAGCTTATTAGGTGGGGGGAAGCAGTACTTC
TRBJ2-4,TRBV27,NA,TRBD2,CASSPLAGGAKNIQYF,TGTGCCAGCAGTCCTCTAGCGGGAGGGGCCAAAAACATTCAGTACTTC
TRBJ2-7,TRBV28,NA,TRBD2,CASSLFGTSGRAYEQYF,TGTGCCAGCAGTTTATTTGGGACTAGCGGGAGAGCCTACGAGCAGTACTTC
TRBJ2-7,TRBV11-3,NA,NA,CASSLSGELAYEQYF,TGTGCCAGCAGCTTATCAGGGGAGTTGGCCTACGAGCAGTACTTC
TRBJ2-1,TRBV5-6,NA,NA,CASSPWGWRSSYNEQFF,TGTGCCAGCAGCCCCTGGGGGTGGAGGAGCTCCTACAATGAGCAGTTCTTC
TRBJ2-1,TRBV27,NA,NA,CASSPSGVRSYNEQFF,TGTGCCAGCAGTCCCTCAGGGGTTCGCTCCTACAATGAGCAGTTCTTC
TRBJ2-2,TRBV7-9,NA,NA,CASSLSPGPNTGELFF,TGTGCCAGCAGCTTATCCCCCGGGCCTAACACCGGGGAGCTGTTTTTT
TRBJ1-5,TRBV4-1,NA,NA,CASSQESGTSNQPQHF,TGCGCCAGCAGCCAAGAATCCGGGACGAGCAATCAGCCCCAGCATTTT
TRBJ2-7,TRBV6-5,many,NA,CASKGIGYEQYF,TGTGCCAGCAAGGGTATTGGTTACGAGCAGTACTTC
TRBJ2-5,TRBV7-6,NA,TRBD1,CASSLSPRGKGETQYF,TGTGCCAGCAGCTTATCTCCCAGGGGGAAGGGTGAGACCCAGTACTTC